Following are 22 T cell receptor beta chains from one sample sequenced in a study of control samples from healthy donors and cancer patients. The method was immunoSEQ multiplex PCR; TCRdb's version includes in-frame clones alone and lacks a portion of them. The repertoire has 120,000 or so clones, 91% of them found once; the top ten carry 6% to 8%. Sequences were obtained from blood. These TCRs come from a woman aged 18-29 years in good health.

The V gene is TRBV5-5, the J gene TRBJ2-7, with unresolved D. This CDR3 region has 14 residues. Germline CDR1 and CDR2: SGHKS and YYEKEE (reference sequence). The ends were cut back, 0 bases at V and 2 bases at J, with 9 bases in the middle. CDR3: CASSLALGPYEQYF. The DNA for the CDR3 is TGTGCCAGCAGCTTGGCCCTCGGCCCCTACGAGCAGTACTTC.

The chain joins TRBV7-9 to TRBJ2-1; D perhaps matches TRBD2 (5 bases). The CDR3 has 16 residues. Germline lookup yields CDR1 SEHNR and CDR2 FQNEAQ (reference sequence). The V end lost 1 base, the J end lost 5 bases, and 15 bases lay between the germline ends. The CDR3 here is CASSLGPGTLDNEQFF. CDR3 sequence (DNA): TGTGCCAGCAGCTTAGGTCCGGGAACCCTTGACAATGAGCAGTTCTTC.

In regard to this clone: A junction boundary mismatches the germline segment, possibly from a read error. The CDR3 coding sequence is TGCGCCAGCAGTTTATTTAGCTCGAACACCGGGGAGCTGTTTTTT. Residues: CASSLFSSNTGELFF. J is TRBJ2-2 and V is TRBV27; no definite D call. The CDR3 length is 15 residues. Germline V gives CDR1 MNHEY, CDR2 SMNVEV (reference sequence).

This CDR3 reads CASRYGTGAGNTIYF. CDR3 nucleotide sequence: TGTGCCAGTAGATACGGGACAGGGGCTGGAAACACCATATATTTT. This chain uses TRBV19 with TRBJ1-3, with 10 bases matching TRBD1. The CDR3 is 15 amino acids. Trimming cost V 6 bases and J 2 bases; bases outside gene matches: 4. Per the germline V gene, CDR1 is LNHDA and CDR2 is SQIVND (reference sequence). Full variable domain (outside the CDR3, taken from reference TRBV19 and TRBJ1-3): DGGITQSPKYLFRKEGQNVTLSCEQNLNHDAMYWYRQDPGQGLRLIYYSQIVNDFQKGDIAEGYSVSREKKESFPLTVTSAQKNPTAFYLCASRYGTGAGNTIYFGEGSWLTVV.

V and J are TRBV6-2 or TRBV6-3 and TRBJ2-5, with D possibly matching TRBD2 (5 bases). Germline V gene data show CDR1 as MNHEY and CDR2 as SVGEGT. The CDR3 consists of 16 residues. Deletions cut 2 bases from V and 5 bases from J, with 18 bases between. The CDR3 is CASSYVGTRASETQYF. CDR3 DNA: TGTGCCAGCAGTTACGTCGGCACGCGGGCCTCCGAGACCCAGTACTTC.

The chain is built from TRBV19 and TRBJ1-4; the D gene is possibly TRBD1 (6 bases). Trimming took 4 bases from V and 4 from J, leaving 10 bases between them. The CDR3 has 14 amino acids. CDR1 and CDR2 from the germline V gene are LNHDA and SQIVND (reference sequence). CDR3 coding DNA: TGTGCCAGTAGTACCGGACAGTTTAATGAAAAACTGTTTTTT. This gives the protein CASSTGQFNEKLFF.

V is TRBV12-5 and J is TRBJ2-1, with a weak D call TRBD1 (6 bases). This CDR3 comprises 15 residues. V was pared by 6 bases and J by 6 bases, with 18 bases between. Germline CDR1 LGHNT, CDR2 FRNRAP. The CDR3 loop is CASGPGTLSGNEQFF. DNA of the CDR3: TGTGCTAGTGGCCCCGGGACATTAAGCGGCAATGAGCAGTTCTTC.

The CDR3, as DNA: TGTGCCAGCAGCGCTCGGCGGAACACCGGGGAGCTGTTTTTT. It specifies CASSARRNTGELFF. The rearrangement uses TRBV11-3 and TRBJ2-2, with D uncertain. CDR3 length: 14 residues. CDR1 and CDR2 (germline): SGHNT, YENEEA. The V end was cut by 5 bases, the J end by 1 base, with 8 bases between.

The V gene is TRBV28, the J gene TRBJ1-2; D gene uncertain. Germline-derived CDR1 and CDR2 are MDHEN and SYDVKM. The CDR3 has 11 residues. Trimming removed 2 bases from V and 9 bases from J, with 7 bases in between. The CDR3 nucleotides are TGTGCCAGCAGTTTAGACGTACGCTACACCTTC. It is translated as CASSLDVRYTF.

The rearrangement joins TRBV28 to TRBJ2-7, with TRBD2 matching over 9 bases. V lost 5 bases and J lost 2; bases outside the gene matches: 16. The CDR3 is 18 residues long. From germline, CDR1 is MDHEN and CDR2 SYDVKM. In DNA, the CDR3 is TGTGCCAGCAGTCTACTGCCCGTGCTTAGCGGGAGACCCTACGAGCAGTACTTC. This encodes CASSLLPVLSGRPYEQYF.

CDR3 sequence: CASSYLTVEGYTF. DNA for the CDR3: TGTGCCAGCAGTTACTTGACAGTGGAGGGCTACACCTTC. V gene TRBV6-2 or TRBV6-3 combines with J gene TRBJ1-2; perhaps TRBD1 as D (5 bases). Trimming shortened V by 1 base and J by 8 bases, and 11 bases separated the two germline ends. The CDR3 loop spans 13 amino acids. Germline V gene lookup returns CDR1 MNHEY and CDR2 SVGEGT.

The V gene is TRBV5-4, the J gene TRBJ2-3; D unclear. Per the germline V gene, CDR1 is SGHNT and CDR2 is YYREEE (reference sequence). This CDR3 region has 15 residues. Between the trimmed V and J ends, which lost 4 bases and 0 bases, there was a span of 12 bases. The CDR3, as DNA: TGTGCCAGCAGCGGAACTGAAACTAGCACAGATACGCAGTATTTT. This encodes CASSGTETSTDTQYF.

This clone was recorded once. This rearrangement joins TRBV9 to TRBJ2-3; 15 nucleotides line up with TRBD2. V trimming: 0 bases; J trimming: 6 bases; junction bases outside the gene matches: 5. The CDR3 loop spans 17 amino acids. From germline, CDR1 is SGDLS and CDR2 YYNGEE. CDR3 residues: CASSVGGLAGGRDTQYF. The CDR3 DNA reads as TGTGCCAGCAGCGTAGGCGGACTAGCGGGGGGGCGGGATACGCAGTATTTT.

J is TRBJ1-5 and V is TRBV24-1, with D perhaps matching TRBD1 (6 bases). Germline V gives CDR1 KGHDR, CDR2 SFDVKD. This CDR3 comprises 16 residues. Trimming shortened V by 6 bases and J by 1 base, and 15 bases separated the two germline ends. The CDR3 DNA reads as TGTGCCACCAGTCAGAACAGGGTCGGGAGCAATCAGCCCCAGCATTTT. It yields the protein CATSQNRVGSNQPQHF.

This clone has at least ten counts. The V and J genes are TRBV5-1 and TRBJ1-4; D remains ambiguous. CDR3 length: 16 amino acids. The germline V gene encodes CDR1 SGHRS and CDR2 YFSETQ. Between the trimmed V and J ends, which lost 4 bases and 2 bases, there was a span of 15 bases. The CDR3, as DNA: TGCGCCAGCAGCATACATTTTATGGGTACTAATGAAAAACTGTTTTTT. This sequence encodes CASSIHFMGTNEKLFF.

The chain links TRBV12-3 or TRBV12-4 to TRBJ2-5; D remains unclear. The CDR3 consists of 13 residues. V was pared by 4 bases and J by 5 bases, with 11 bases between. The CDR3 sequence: CASSYGPRETQYF. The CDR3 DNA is TGTGCCAGCAGTTACGGCCCAAGGGAGACCCAGTACTTC.

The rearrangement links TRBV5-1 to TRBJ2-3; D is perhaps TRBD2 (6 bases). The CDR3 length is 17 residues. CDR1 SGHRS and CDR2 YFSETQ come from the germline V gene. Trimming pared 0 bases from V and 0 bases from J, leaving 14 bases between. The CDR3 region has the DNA TGCGCCAGCAGCTTGGCCAGGGAGGCCCTAAGCACAGATACGCAGTATTTT. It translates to CASSLAREALSTDTQYF.

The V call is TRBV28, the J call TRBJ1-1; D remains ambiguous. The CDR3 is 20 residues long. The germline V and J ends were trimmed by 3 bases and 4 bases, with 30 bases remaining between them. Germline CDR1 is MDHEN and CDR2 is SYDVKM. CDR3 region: CASSLVFSYTPRLGSTEAFF. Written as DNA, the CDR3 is TGTGCCAGCAGTTTGGTTTTTAGCTATACTCCCCGGTTGGGAAGCACTGAAGCTTTCTTT. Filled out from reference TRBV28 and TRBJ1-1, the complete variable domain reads DVKVTQSSRYLVKRTGEKVFLECVQDMDHENMFWYRQDPGLGLRLIYFSYDVKMKEKGDIPEGYSVSREKKERFSLILESASTNQTSMYLCASSLVFSYTPRLGSTEAFFGQGTRLTVV.

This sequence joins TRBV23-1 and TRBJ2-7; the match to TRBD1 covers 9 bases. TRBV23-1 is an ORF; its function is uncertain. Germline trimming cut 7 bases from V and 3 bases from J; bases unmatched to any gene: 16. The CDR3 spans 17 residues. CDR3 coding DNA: TGCGCCAGCATATCCTCTGCCGGGACAGGGTATATCTACGAGCAGTACTTC. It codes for CASISSAGTGYIYEQYF.

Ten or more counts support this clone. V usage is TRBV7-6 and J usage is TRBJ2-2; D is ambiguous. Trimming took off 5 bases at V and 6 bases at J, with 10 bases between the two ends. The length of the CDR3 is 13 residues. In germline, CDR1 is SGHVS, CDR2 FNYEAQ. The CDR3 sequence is CASSPDGAGELFF. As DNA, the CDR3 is TGTGCCAGCAGCCCGGACGGAGCCGGGGAGCTGTTTTTT.

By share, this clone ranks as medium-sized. This CDR3 reads CASSVTGIGYGYTF. In DNA, the CDR3 is TGTGCCAGCAGCGTGACAGGGATAGGTTATGGCTACACCTTC. The rearrangement links TRBV5-4 to TRBJ1-2; 7 positions agree with TRBD1. Germline-derived CDR1 and CDR2 are SGHNT and YYREEE (reference sequence). The CDR3 runs to 14 residues. The ends lost 4 bases at V and 5 bases at J; junction bases unmatched: 8. Looking up the rest from reference TRBV5-4 and TRBJ1-2 gives the full variable domain: ETGVTQSPTHLIKTRGQQVTLRCSSQSGHNTVSWYQQALGQGPQFIFQYYREEENGRGNFPPRFSGLQFPNYSSELNVNALELDDSALYLCASSVTGIGYGYTFGSGTRLTVV.

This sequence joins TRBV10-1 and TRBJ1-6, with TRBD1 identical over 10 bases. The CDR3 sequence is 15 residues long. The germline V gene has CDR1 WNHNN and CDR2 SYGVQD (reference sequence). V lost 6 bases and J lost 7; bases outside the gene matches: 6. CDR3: CASRAGTGANSPLHF. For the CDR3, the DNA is TGCGCCAGCAGAGCCGGGACAGGGGCCAATTCACCCCTCCACTTT.